The 5 T cell receptor beta chains below were found in one sample sequenced in a study of cytomegalovirus exposure and HLA in healthy donors. The PCR used 60 Vbeta and 13 Jbeta primers. Produced via immunoSEQ multiplex PCR; TCRdb's table is partial and in-frame only. The repertoire holds about 150,000 clones, with 75% to 85% as singletons. Sequenced material: PBMCs. The receptors derive from a man younger than 45 in good health and CMV-seropositive.

The chain has TRBV4-1 and TRBJ1-2, with 7 bases matching TRBD1. The CDR3 sequence is 16 residues long. Germline assignment: CDR1 MGHRA and CDR2 YSYEKL. Trimming cost V 4 bases and J 4 bases; bases outside gene matches: 12. CDR3 in amino acids: CASSPLIRQGSYGYTF. The CDR3 nucleotides are TGCGCCAGCAGCCCGCTCATTCGACAGGGAAGCTATGGCTACACCTTC.

This clone was found a few times. J is TRBJ2-7 and V is TRBV10-3; D is perhaps TRBD1 (5 bases). V lost 6 bases and J 2 bases, leaving 8 bases between the germline ends. The germline V gene encodes CDR1 ENHRY and CDR2 SYGVKD. The CDR3 covers 12 residues. CDR3 coding DNA: TGTGCCATCAGCGACAGTCCCTACGAGCAGTACTTC. Translated, it gives CAISDSPYEQYF.

This chain links TRBV6-5 with TRBJ2-7; possibly TRBD2 for D (6 bases). Germline V gene sequence: CDR1 MNHEY, CDR2 SVGAGI. The CDR3 has 13 residues. V gave up 7 bases and J gave up 0 bases, with 10 bases separating them. The CDR3 nucleotides are TGTGCCAGCACTGCGGGAAGCTCCTACGAGCAGTACTTC. It encodes CASTAGSSYEQYF.

The J gene is TRBJ2-7, the V gene TRBV29-1, with D uncertain. The germline V gene encodes CDR1 SQVTM and CDR2 ANQGSEA. This CDR3 has 11 amino acids. Between the trimmed V and J ends, which lost 6 bases and 4 bases, there was a span of 10 bases. CDR3 protein: CSVVLSYEQYF. DNA of the CDR3: TGCAGCGTGGTCCTCAGTTACGAGCAGTACTTC.

The sample holds one count of this clone. The V call is TRBV5-1, the J call TRBJ2-1; D is perhaps TRBD1 (5 bases). Germline lookup yields CDR1 SGHRS and CDR2 YFSETQ. The V and J ends lost 1 base and 5 bases respectively, with 10 bases between them. This CDR3 contains 14 residues. CDR3 region: CASSLMQGNNEQFF. In DNA form, the CDR3 reads TGCGCCAGCAGCTTGATGCAGGGCAACAATGAGCAGTTCTTC. Full variable domain (rest looked up from reference TRBV5-1 and TRBJ2-1): KAGVTQTPRYLIKTRGQQVTLSCSPISGHRSVSWYQQTPGQGLQFLFEYFSETQRNKGNFPGRFSGRQFSNSRSEMNVSTLELGDSALYLCASSLMQGNNEQFFGPGTRLTVL.